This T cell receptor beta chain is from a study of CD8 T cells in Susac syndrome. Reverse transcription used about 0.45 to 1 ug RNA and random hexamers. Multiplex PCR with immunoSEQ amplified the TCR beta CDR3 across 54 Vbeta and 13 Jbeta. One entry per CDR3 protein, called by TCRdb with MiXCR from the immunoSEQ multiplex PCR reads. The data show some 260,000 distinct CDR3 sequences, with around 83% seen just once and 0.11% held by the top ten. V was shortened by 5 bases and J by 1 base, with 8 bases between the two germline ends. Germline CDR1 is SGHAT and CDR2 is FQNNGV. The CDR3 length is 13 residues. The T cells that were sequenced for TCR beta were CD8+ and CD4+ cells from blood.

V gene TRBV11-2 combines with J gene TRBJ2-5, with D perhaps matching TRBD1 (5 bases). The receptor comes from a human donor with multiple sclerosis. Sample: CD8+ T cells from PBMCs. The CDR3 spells CASSGRVQETQYF. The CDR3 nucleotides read TGTGCCAGCAGCGGCAGGGTCCAAGAGACCCAGTACTTC.